The source of this T cell receptor (beta chain) is a study of blood T cells in healthy people across ages. Study-level information: In model experiments, template switching was able to capture about one barcoded beta molecule for every two T cells that were present.

The donors, healthy Caucasians from Russia, were aged about 6 to 95. This clonotype was recorded a few times. The antigen is unknown. Study-level findings and limits: Higher diversity, along with more naive CD4+ cells, distinguished long-lived donors from aged donors.

Sample-barcoded 5' priming and a J-beta primer mix drove a second PCR of roughly 6 to 12 cycles. Each TCR beta cDNA got a 12-nucleotide random molecular identifier. TCRdb fed the 5' RACE reads into MiXCR, producing one record per CDR3 protein. The sample yields about 570,000 distinct CDR3 sequences, 27% seen once. What was sequenced was blood. This TCR derives from a woman aged 70 to 79 in good health.

This CDR3 is CASSYSAHKSSGNTIYF. The CDR3 nucleotides read TGTGCCAGCAGTTACTCGGCACACAAGAGCTCTGGAAACACCATATATTTT. The chain joins TRBV6-5 to TRBJ1-3; no clear D gene. The germline V gene encodes CDR1 MNHEY and CDR2 SVGAGI. Deletions cut 0 bases from V and 0 bases from J, with 12 bases between. The CDR3 contains 17 residues.